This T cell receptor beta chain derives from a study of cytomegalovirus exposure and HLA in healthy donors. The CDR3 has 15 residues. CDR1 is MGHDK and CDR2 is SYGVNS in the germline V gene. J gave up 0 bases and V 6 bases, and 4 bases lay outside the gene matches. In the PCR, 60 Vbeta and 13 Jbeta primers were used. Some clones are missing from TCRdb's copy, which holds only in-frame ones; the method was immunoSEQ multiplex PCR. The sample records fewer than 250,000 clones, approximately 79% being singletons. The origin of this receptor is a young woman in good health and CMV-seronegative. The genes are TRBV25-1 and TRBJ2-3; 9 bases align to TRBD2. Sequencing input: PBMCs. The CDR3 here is CASSLAGLSTDTQYF. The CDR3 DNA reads TGTGCCAGCAGCCTAGCGGGACTTAGCACAGATACGCAGTATTTT.